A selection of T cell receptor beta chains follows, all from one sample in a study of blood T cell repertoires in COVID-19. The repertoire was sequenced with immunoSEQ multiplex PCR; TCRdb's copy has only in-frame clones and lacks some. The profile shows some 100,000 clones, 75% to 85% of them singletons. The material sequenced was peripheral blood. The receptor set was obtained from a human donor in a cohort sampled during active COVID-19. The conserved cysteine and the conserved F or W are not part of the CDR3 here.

ASSLKDRNYGYT	TRBV27	TRBJ1-2
ASSFGRQIRYNEQF	TRBV5-4	TRBJ2-1
ASSVGQVGHQPQH	TRBV10-2	TRBJ1-5
ASSEFLNYGYT	TRBV6-1	TRBJ1-2
ASRSGTSNTEAF	TRBV7-2	TRBJ1-1
ASSMNGRTEAF	TRBV19	TRBJ1-1
ASSPRASTLVGTSTDTQY	TRBV18	TRBJ2-3
ASSFIAVSSYNEQF	TRBV5-6	TRBJ2-1
ASSLTTFDEQF	TRBV11-2	TRBJ2-1
ASSDGTSGGGYSYEQY	TRBV9	TRBJ2-7
SVRTAGTSSYEQY	TRBV29-1	TRBJ2-7
ASSRDRGGQPQH	TRBV6-5	TRBJ1-5
VSTGGWEDTQY	TRBV28	TRBJ2-3
ASSPGFSNQPQH	TRBV7-2	TRBJ1-5
ASSTQNAGRIQETQY	TRBV7-9	TRBJ2-5
ASSYGRGQNTGELF	TRBV6-5	TRBJ2-2
ASSPTQEYSTNEKLF	TRBV7-4	TRBJ1-4
ASSPERQGRVEQF	TRBV5-5	TRBJ2-1
ASSHTGWSSSYEQY	TRBV7-9	TRBJ2-7
ASSQDTANPYEQY	TRBV4-1	TRBJ2-7
ASGSAGTSYEQY	TRBV12-5	TRBJ2-7
ASSSSRGLYEQY	TRBV11-2	TRBJ2-7
ASSYTGQGVEAF	TRBV6-5	TRBJ1-1
ASSLVISYNEQF	TRBV11-2	TRBJ2-1
ASSLGGPQPQH	TRBV7-2	TRBJ1-5
ASSPGTGYDEQF	TRBV5-1	TRBJ2-1